The 14 T cell receptor beta chains reported below all come from one sample, sequenced in a study of PD-1 blockade in classical Hodgkin lymphoma. Only in-frame clones appear in the TCRdb table, and some are missing; sequencing was by immunoSEQ multiplex PCR. The profile shows around 21,000 clones, 65% to 80% of them singletons. Time point here: cycle 4 day 1 (C4D1), after 6 weeks of nivolumab. Relapse after autologous stem cell transplantation occurred in every patient, and brentuximab vedotin exposure varied. Material: peripheral blood mononuclear cells (PBMCs), obtained before the fourth cycle of nivolumab. Receptors were obtained from a human donor with classical Hodgkin lymphoma.

The sample holds a few counts of this clone. The genes are TRBV6-1 and TRBJ2-1, with TRBD2 matching 10 bases. With 3 bases clipped from V and 5 bases from J, the junction kept 16 bases outside the gene matches. The CDR3 consists of 19 residues. Germline CDR1 MNHNS, CDR2 SASEGT. The CDR3 spells CASSDLAGASGSRDNEQFF. The CDR3 bases are TGTGCCAGCAGTGATCTTGCTGGCGCTAGCGGGAGTCGAGACAATGAGCAGTTCTTC.

This chain connects TRBV6-5 to TRBJ1-2; D not resolved. The CDR3 contains 12 residues. With 5 bases removed from V and 6 bases from J, the gap between germline ends came to 10 bases. Per the germline V gene, CDR1 is MNHEY and CDR2 is SVGAGI. CDR3 region: CASSDTANGYTF. DNA of the CDR3: TGTGCCAGCAGTGATACAGCAAATGGCTACACCTTC.

The rearrangement uses TRBV6-5 and TRBJ1-1; D may be TRBD1 (5 bases). The CDR3 is 14 residues long. The V end was cut by 0 bases, the J end by 7 bases, with 12 bases between. Germline-derived CDR1 and CDR2 are MNHEY and SVGAGI. Here the CDR3 DNA reads TGTGCCAGCAGTTACTCGGTCGGCGACAGTGAAGCTTTCTTT. Translated, it gives CASSYSVGDSEAFF.

The chain is built from TRBV4-3 and TRBJ1-1, with D perhaps matching TRBD1 (5 bases). CDR3 length: 16 amino acids. Germline CDR1 and CDR2: LGHNA and YSLEER. V was clipped by 0 bases and J by 3 bases, with 14 bases between them. Here the CDR3 DNA reads TGCGCCAGCAGCCAAGAAGCTGAGGGGCTGGACACTGAAGCTTTCTTT. Its translation is CASSQEAEGLDTEAFF.

This chain uses TRBV12-5 with TRBJ2-5; 10 bases agree with TRBD2. There are 17 residues in the CDR3. In germline, CDR1 is LGHNT, CDR2 FRNRAP. V shed 2 bases, J shed 2 bases, and the junction held 8 bases outside the gene matches. For the CDR3, the DNA is TGTGCTAGTGGTTTGACCCCGAGCGGGGGGGATCAAGAGACCCAGTACTTC. This translates into CASGLTPSGGDQETQYF.

The rearrangement links TRBV7-2 to TRBJ2-7; D perhaps matches TRBD2 (6 bases). Germline CDR1 is SGHTA and CDR2 is FQGNSA. This CDR3 is built from 16 residues. V was shortened by 2 bases and J by 9 bases, with 23 bases between the two germline ends. In DNA form, the CDR3 reads TGTGCCAGCAGCTTAAACCCGACTAGGAGGCCTTTCGTGCAGTACTTC. Translating it yields CASSLNPTRRPFVQYF.

Notes on this clone: A far larger clone is just one base off, so this is likely a read error. This same CDR3 is encoded by further DNA sequences in the sample. The chain links TRBV9 to TRBJ1-2; tentatively, D is TRBD1 (5 bases). Germline assignment: CDR1 SGDLS and CDR2 YYNGEE. Trimming shortened V by 0 bases and J by 3 bases, and 6 bases separated the two germline ends. This CDR3 contains 13 residues. The CDR3 DNA follows: TGTGCCAGCAGCGTAGGGGGGGACTATGGCTACACCTTC. Translated, it gives CASSVGGDYGYTF.

The chain carries TRBV30 and TRBJ2-1, with 9 positions matching TRBD2. With V trimmed by 3 bases and J by 3 bases, 6 bases remained unmatched. CDR3 length: 15 residues. The germline V gene encodes CDR1 GTSNPN and CDR2 SVGIG (reference sequence). CDR3: CAWRRREGLYNEQFF. CDR3 DNA sequence: TGTGCCTGGAGGCGGCGGGAGGGCCTCTACAATGAGCAGTTCTTC.

The chain has TRBV7-9 and TRBJ2-5; no reliable D call. The CDR3 is 13 amino acids. V was clipped by 4 bases and J by 4 bases, with 10 bases between them. Germline lookup yields CDR1 SEHNR and CDR2 FQNEAQ (reference sequence). CDR3 amino acids: CASSWERSETQYF. The CDR3 DNA is TGTGCCAGCAGCTGGGAACGTTCAGAGACCCAGTACTTC.

The V and J genes are TRBV19 and TRBJ1-6, with D unclear. CDR3 size: 12 residues. Germline CDR1 and CDR2: LNHDA and SQIVND (reference sequence). V was pared by 4 bases and J by 10 bases, with 8 bases between. The chain's CDR3 is CASSTLESPLHF. The CDR3, as DNA: TGTGCCAGTAGTACCCTCGAATCACCCCTCCACTTT.

This chain joins TRBV7-9 and TRBJ1-2; no definite D call. The CDR3 has 13 amino acids. Germline CDR1 SEHNR, CDR2 FQNEAQ (reference sequence). Trimming took off 1 base at V and 4 bases at J, with 7 bases between the two ends. The CDR3 nucleotides read TGTGCCAGCAGCTTAGACAAGGTCTATGGCTACACCTTC. Translating gives CASSLDKVYGYTF.

The gene calls are TRBV10-1 and TRBJ2-3; D is perhaps TRBD1 (5 bases). The CDR3 has 15 amino acids. V lost 0 bases and J lost 1, with 8 bases in between. From germline, CDR1 is WNHNN and CDR2 SYGVQD (reference sequence). Written as DNA, the CDR3 is TGCGCCAGCAGTGAGTCCCCACAGGGCACAGATACGCAGTATTTT. Its protein product is CASSESPQGTDTQYF.

This chain joins TRBV5-4 and TRBJ2-3, with D possibly TRBD1 on 7 matching bases. The CDR3 covers 14 residues. The V end lost 5 bases, the J end lost 2 bases, and 12 bases lay between the germline ends. Germline CDR1 and CDR2: SGHNT and YYREEE (reference sequence). The CDR3 DNA reads as TGTGCCAGCAGGCGGGACAGATCCACAGATACGCAGTATTTT. Translated: CASRRDRSTDTQYF.

This chain links TRBV2 with TRBJ1-1; D ambiguous. Germline assignment: CDR1 SNHLY and CDR2 FYNNEI. The CDR3 is 11 amino acids. V lost 4 bases, J lost 6 bases, and 6 bases lay in between. The CDR3 is CASSGGAEAFF. The CDR3 nucleotides read TGTGCCAGCAGTGGGGGTGCTGAAGCTTTCTTT.